This entry lists 15 T cell receptor beta chains sequenced from one sample in a study of T cells after yellow fever vaccination. TCRdb reanalysed the 5' RACE reads using MiXCR and keeps one entry per CDR3 protein. The data show about 300,000 distinct CDR3 sequences, around 8.6% seen once. The sample in question was CD4+ T cells sorted from PBMCs, obtained 5 days after the yellow fever booster vaccination. The receptors come from a man in his late teens or twenties who received the YFV17D yellow fever vaccine.

This chain links TRBV4-3 with TRBJ2-2, with 10 positions matching TRBD2. The junction had 10 bases not matched to a gene; V was cut back by 4 bases and J by 8 bases. The germline gives CDR1 LGHNA, CDR2 YSLEER. The CDR3 has 16 residues. CDR3 amino acids: CASSPGRSGGVGELFF. CDR3 bases: TGCGCCAGCAGCCCCGGGAGGAGCGGGGGGGTTGGGGAGCTGTTTTTT.

This clonotype has more than one count but fewer than ten. V gene TRBV19 combines with J gene TRBJ1-5, with 7 positions matching TRBD1. This CDR3 is 15 amino acids long. Germline CDR1 reads LNHDA; CDR2 reads SQIVND (reference sequence). V dropped 4 bases and J dropped 2; count of bases not matched to a gene: 5. CDR3 bases: TGTGCCAGTAGTAGAGAGGGGGCCCGCAATCAGCCCCAGCATTTT. As protein: CASSREGARNQPQHF.

In this sample, this clonotype turned up many times. The V call is TRBV12-3 or TRBV12-4, the J call TRBJ2-3, with 7 bases aligning to TRBD2. This CDR3 spans 16 amino acids. V was pared by 1 base and J by 5 bases, with 9 bases of the junction left unmatched. The CDR3 DNA follows: TGTGCCAGCAGTTTAGACCCCGGGGGGTGGGGAGATACGCAGTATTTT. This codes for CASSLDPGGWGDTQYF.

This clonotype has more than one count but fewer than ten. The chain uses TRBV7-2 and TRBJ2-7, with TRBD2 as a possible D gene (6 bases). This CDR3 has 15 residues. Trimming took 3 bases from V and 7 from J, leaving 19 bases between them. Germline CDR1 and CDR2: SGHTA and FQGNSA. The CDR3 sequence is CASSLLLGTAGEQYF. The CDR3 nucleotides are TGTGCCAGCAGCTTGTTGCTTGGTACCGCGGGGGAGCAGTACTTC.

This sequence joins TRBV29-1 and TRBJ1-5, with D maybe TRBD1 (5 bases). This CDR3 is 13 amino acids long. The V end was cut by 1 base, the J end by 11 bases, with 15 bases between. The V gene's germline CDR1 is SQVTM and CDR2 ANQGSEA. CDR3 sequence (DNA): TGCAGCGTTGAAGTAACTCACCGGGGGTCCCAGCATTTT. This translates into CSVEVTHRGSQHF. The whole variable domain, remainder taken from reference TRBV29-1 and TRBJ1-5, is SAVISQKPSRDICQRGTSLTIQCQVDSQVTMMFWYRQQPGQSLTLIATANQGSEATYESGFVIDKFPISRPNLTFSTLTVSNMSPEDSSIYLCSVEVTHRGSQHFGDGTRLSIL.

The chain couples TRBV7-9 to TRBJ2-1; a possible D gene is TRBD2 (6 bases). The CDR3 contains 15 residues. The V gene's germline CDR1 is SEHNR and CDR2 FQNEAQ (reference sequence). V lost 2 bases to trimming and J lost 9 bases, with 17 bases between them. This CDR3 is CASSLTRGSSSEQFF. In DNA form, the CDR3 reads TGTGCCAGCAGCTTAACGCGGGGTAGTAGCAGTGAGCAGTTCTTC.

The chain recombines TRBV7-7 with TRBJ2-5; the D gene is possibly TRBD1 (6 bases). V lost 10 bases and J lost 1, with 13 bases in between. From germline, CDR1 is SSHAT and CDR2 FNYEAQ (reference sequence). CDR3 size: 13 residues. The CDR3 here is CAITQGAQETQYF. The DNA for the CDR3 is TGTGCCATCACACAGGGCGCCCAAGAGACCCAGTACTTC.

This clonotype was observed a few times. CDR3 in amino acids: CASSPAYLADTQYF. The CDR3 DNA sequence: TGTGCCAGCAGCCCCGCGTACCTCGCAGATACGCAGTATTTT. V usage is TRBV3-1 and J usage is TRBJ2-3; D unclear. Trimming pared 4 bases from V and 4 bases from J, leaving 12 bases between. The CDR3 contains 14 residues. Germline assignment: CDR1 LGHDT and CDR2 YNNKEL (reference sequence).

This clonotype has just a few counts. The chain joins TRBV5-1 to TRBJ2-5; perhaps TRBD2 as D (6 bases). The V end was cut by 4 bases, the J end by 4 bases, with 14 bases between. In germline, CDR1 is SGHRS, CDR2 YFSETQ. The CDR3 contains 14 residues. CDR3 DNA: TGCGCCAGCAGCGCGGGGACTCCTGTAGAGACCCAGTACTTC. This gives the protein CASSAGTPVETQYF.

This rearrangement joins TRBV20-1 to TRBJ2-5, with D unresolved. The CDR3 consists of 12 residues. Germline V gene lookup returns CDR1 DFQATT and CDR2 SNEGSKA (reference sequence). The germline V and J ends were trimmed by 3 bases and 4 bases, with 9 bases remaining between them. CDR3 bases: TGCAGTGCTAGGCCCCACGGAGAGACCCAGTACTTC. This encodes CSARPHGETQYF.

This clonotype was seen many times. CDR3 sequence: CASSFVTATGQQYF. The CDR3 DNA follows: TGCGCCAGCAGTTTCGTCACAGCGACGGGGCAGCAGTACTTC. The V call is TRBV5-1, the J call TRBJ2-7, with D possibly being TRBD1 or TRBD2 (5 bases each). Germline CDR1 and CDR2: SGHRS and YFSETQ. The CDR3 contains 14 residues. Trimming removed 5 bases at V and 8 bases at J, with 20 bases between.

This clonotype was found a few times. The chain uses TRBV6-6 and TRBJ1-6; D gene uncertain. CDR1 is MNHNY and CDR2 is SVGAGI in the germline V gene (reference sequence). V shed 7 bases and J shed 8 bases, with 15 bases lying between them. CDR3 size: 14 residues. This CDR3 reads CASTLSGSDSPLHF. The CDR3 DNA reads as TGTGCCAGCACCCTATCTGGTTCGGATTCACCCCTCCACTTT.

This clonotype was counted only a few times. This chain connects TRBV6-2 or TRBV6-3 to TRBJ2-3; 9 bases align to TRBD2. Trimming cost V 6 bases and J 0 bases; bases outside gene matches: 10. Germline CDR1 is MNHEY and CDR2 is SVGEGT. CDR3 length: 17 amino acids. In nucleotides, the CDR3 is TGTGCCAGCAGGTCAAGGACTAGCGCCTCTAGCACAGATACGCAGTATTTT. Its protein is CASRSRTSASSTDTQYF.

This clonotype occurred a few times. The rearrangement joins TRBV12-3 or TRBV12-4 to TRBJ2-3; 10 bases are a match to TRBD1. The CDR3 loop spans 15 amino acids. Trimming at V came to 7 bases and at J to 4 bases, leaving 8 bases not matched to a gene. Here the CDR3 DNA reads TGTGCCAGCAATTGGTCGGGACAGGGGTCAGATACGCAGTATTTT. It yields the protein CASNWSGQGSDTQYF.

The chain recombines TRBV6-5 with TRBJ1-5; D unclear. CDR1 MNHEY and CDR2 SVGAGI come from the germline V gene. Deletions cut 0 bases from V and 7 bases from J, with 13 bases between. The CDR3 loop spans 15 amino acids. This chain's CDR3 is CASSYSSGSVQPQHF. The CDR3 region has the DNA TGTGCCAGCAGTTACTCGAGCGGGTCGGTGCAGCCCCAGCATTTT.